This T cell receptor beta chain was captured in a study of blood T cell repertoires in COVID-19. About the study: COVID-19 samples, acute and convalescent, were from the United States, Italy and Spain. Sources were T cells, B-cell-depleted T cells, or PBMCs; the material itself was cDNA or gDNA.

Only in-frame clones appear in the TCRdb table, and some are missing; sequencing was by immunoSEQ multiplex PCR. This table has around 170,000 clones, roughly 77% appearing once. The V gene lost 1 base and the J gene lost 8 bases, with 14 bases spanning the gap. The CDR3 is 14 amino acids. Germline-derived CDR1 and CDR2 are SEHNR and FQNEAQ (reference sequence). The V call is TRBV7-9, the J call TRBJ1-1; possible D gene TRBD1, 6 bases. The sample comprised peripheral blood. This receptor was taken from a man between 65 and 80 years old with active or convalescent COVID-19. The CDR3 sequence is CASSLGVFQGEAFF. The CDR3 DNA is TGTGCCAGCAGCTTAGGAGTGTTTCAGGGGGAAGCTTTCTTT.